This TCR beta chain was captured in a study of T cell repertoires in cytomegalovirus infection. Across the whole study: CMV infection plus the matching HLA type was flagged by public TCR beta signatures.

The study's findings and limits: Ex vivo, HLA-C-restricted CMV-specific TCR beta clonotypes prevailed over the rest of the response. Summed public TCR beta family frequency identified CMV carriers bearing the relevant HLA.

TCRdb independently ran MiXCR on the reads; one entry per CDR3 protein. The table includes fewer than 550,000 distinct CDR3 sequences, roughly 29% detected once. This clonotype is a singleton in its sample. Its antigen remains unknown. V was clipped by 6 bases and J by 4 bases, with 19 bases between them. This CDR3 has 16 amino acids. The germline V gene encodes CDR1 LNHDA and CDR2 SQIVND (reference sequence). Sequencing was performed on PBMCs. This clonotype was sampled from a human donor in good health (CMV status not recorded). Some clones in this sample may be carry-over from other donors' samples. The chain joins TRBV19 to TRBJ1-5; D is undetermined. The CDR3 DNA sequence: TGTGCCAGTAGGGGTTGGAGGGAGGGCGAGAATCAGCCCCAGCATTTT. Translated, it gives CASRGWREGENQPQHF.